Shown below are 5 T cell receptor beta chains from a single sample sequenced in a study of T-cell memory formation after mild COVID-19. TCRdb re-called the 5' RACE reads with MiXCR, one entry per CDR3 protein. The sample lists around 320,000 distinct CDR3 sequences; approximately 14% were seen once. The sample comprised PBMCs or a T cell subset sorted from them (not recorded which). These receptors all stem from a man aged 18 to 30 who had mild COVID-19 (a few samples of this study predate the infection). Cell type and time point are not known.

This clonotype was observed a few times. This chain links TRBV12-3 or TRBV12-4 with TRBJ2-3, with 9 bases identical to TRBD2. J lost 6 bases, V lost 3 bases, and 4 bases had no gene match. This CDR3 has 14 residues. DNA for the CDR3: TGTGCCAGCAGTTTCTCCAGCGGGAGGGATACGCAGTATTTT. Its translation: CASSFSSGRDTQYF.

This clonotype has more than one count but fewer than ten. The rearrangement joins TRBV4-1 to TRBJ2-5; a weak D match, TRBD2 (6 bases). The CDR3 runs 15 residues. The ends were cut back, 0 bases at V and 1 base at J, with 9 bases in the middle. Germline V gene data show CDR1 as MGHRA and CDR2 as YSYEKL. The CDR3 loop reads CASSQDPGVQETQYF. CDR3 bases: TGCGCCAGCAGCCAAGATCCGGGGGTCCAAGAGACCCAGTACTTC.

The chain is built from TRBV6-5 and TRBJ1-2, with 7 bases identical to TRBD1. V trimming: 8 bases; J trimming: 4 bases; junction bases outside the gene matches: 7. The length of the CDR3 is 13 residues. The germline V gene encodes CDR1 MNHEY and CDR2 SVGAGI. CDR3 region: CASRQGNIYGYTF. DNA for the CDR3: TGTGCCAGCCGACAGGGTAACATCTATGGCTACACCTTC.

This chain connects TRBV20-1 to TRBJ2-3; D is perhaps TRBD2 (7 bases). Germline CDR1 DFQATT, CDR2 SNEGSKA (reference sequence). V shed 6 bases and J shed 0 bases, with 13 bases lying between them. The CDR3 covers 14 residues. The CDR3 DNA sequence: TGCAGTGCCGGGGGGCGGTACAGCACAGATACGCAGTATTTT. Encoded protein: CSAGGRYSTDTQYF.

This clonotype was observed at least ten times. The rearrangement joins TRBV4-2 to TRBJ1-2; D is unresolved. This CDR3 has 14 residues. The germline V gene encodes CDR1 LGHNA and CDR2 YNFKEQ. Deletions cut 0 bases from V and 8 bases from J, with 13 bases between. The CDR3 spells CASSQEVWRGGYTF. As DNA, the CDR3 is TGTGCCAGCAGCCAAGAAGTTTGGCGCGGAGGCTACACCTTC.